This TCR beta chain was retrieved from a study of CD4 T cells in relation to SARS-CoV-2 and coronaviruses. General study findings and limits: SARS-CoV-2-driven expansion was significantly weaker in crossreactive than monoreactive clones.

Sorted naive or memory CD4+ cells met CEF peptides for over 8 days. With regard to this clone: The antigen remains undetermined.

The repertoire was sequenced with immunoSEQ multiplex PCR; TCRdb's copy has only in-frame clones and lacks some. The profile shows approximately 40,000 clones, just over 75% of them singletons. This clonotype was obtained from an adult with COVID-19. The sequencing input was memory CD4+ T cells from PBMCs, cultured in vitro.

CDR3 sequence reads: CATGQNTGELFF. DNA of the CDR3: TGTGCCACTGGTCAGAACACCGGGGAGCTGTTTTTT. The gene calls are TRBV24-1 and TRBJ2-2; D is undetermined. Germline V gene data show CDR1 as KGHDR and CDR2 as SFDVKD. The CDR3 totals 12 residues. The V end lost 10 bases, the J end lost 1 base, and 6 bases lay between the germline ends.